What follows are 8 T cell receptor beta chains derived from one specimen sequenced in a study of OX40 agonist ivuxolimab in advanced cancers. Generated by immunoSEQ multiplex PCR, the TCRdb table keeps only in-frame clones and is missing some. The sample holds tens of thousands of clones, roughly 90% seen once. Sequenced material: CD4+ or CD8+ T cells sorted from blood, taken in a trial of the OX40 agonist ivuxolimab. These receptors all come from an adult with an advanced solid tumor such as melanoma, head and neck, liver or kidney cancer.

The rearrangement joins TRBV10-3 to TRBJ2-2; weak D call: TRBD1 (6 bases). V lost 3 bases, J lost 6 bases, and 17 bases lay in between. Germline CDR1 ENHRY, CDR2 SYGVKD. The CDR3 is made up of 16 amino acids. CDR3 loop: CAISDWERGLAGELFF. As DNA, the CDR3 is TGTGCCATCAGTGATTGGGAGAGGGGGTTGGCCGGGGAGCTGTTTTTT.

This chain joins TRBV6-5 and TRBJ2-7, with 8 bases that match TRBD1. V trimming: 4 bases; J trimming: 2 bases; junction bases outside the gene matches: 7. CDR1 MNHEY and CDR2 SVGAGI come from the germline V gene. There are 15 residues in the CDR3. As DNA, the CDR3 is TGTGCCAGCAGTTCAGGACAGGGCCCGGCCTACGAGCAGTACGTC. This codes for CASSSGQGPAYEQYV.

The rearrangement links TRBV7-8 to TRBJ2-5; 7 bases agree with TRBD2. The CDR3 spans 15 residues. From germline, CDR1 is SGHVS and CDR2 FQNEAQ. With 5 bases clipped from V and 2 bases from J, the junction kept 8 bases outside the gene matches. The CDR3 protein is CASSPTGTKQETQYF. CDR3 nucleotides: TGTGCCAGCAGCCCGACCGGGACTAAACAAGAGACCCAGTACTTC.

This sequence joins TRBV10-2 and TRBJ2-6; TRBD1 matches 8 bases. The germline CDR1 and CDR2 sequences are WSHSY and SAAADI. The CDR3 spans 15 residues. J lost 2 bases, V lost 7 bases, and 4 bases had no gene match. The CDR3, as DNA: TGCGCCAGCACTTGGACAGGGACTGGGGCCAACGTCCTGACTTTC. Its translation: CASTWTGTGANVLTF.

This clone is a singleton in its sample. The chain recombines TRBV9 with TRBJ1-1; perhaps TRBD1 as D (5 bases). V was trimmed by 5 bases and J by 7 bases, leaving 12 bases between them. Germline loops: CDR1 SGDLS, CDR2 YYNGEE. This CDR3 has 12 amino acids. CDR3: CASRPERGEAFF. The CDR3 DNA reads as TGTGCCAGCAGACCAGAGAGGGGTGAAGCTTTCTTT.

The CDR3 DNA follows: TGTGCCAGCAGCGCGGACAGTTGGGGCTCACCCCTCCACTTT. This translates into CASSADSWGSPLHF. V is TRBV7-6 and J is TRBJ1-6; D might be TRBD1 (6 bases). The CDR3 loop spans 14 amino acids. V dropped 5 bases and J dropped 10 bases, with 15 bases sitting between them. In germline, CDR1 is SGHVS, CDR2 FNYEAQ.

This clone was observed a single time. The chain is built from TRBV4-1 and TRBJ2-7; 12 positions agree with TRBD2. Looked up from germline, CDR1 is MGHRA and CDR2 is YSYEKL. Trimming at V came to 0 bases and at J to 6 bases, leaving 6 bases not matched to a gene. The CDR3 totals 16 residues. The CDR3 DNA follows: TGCGCCAGCAGCCAAGAAAGCGGACTAGCGGGACCCGAGCAGTACTTC. Protein: CASSQESGLAGPEQYF.

The chain employs TRBV4-1 and TRBJ1-4; D perhaps matches TRBD1 (6 bases). Germline CDR1 is MGHRA and CDR2 is YSYEKL. This CDR3 contains 15 residues. The V end was cut by 6 bases, the J end by 1 base, with 12 bases between. The CDR3 protein is CASRQTGLTNEKLFF. The CDR3 DNA is TGCGCCAGCAGACAAACAGGGCTAACTAATGAAAAACTGTTTTTT.